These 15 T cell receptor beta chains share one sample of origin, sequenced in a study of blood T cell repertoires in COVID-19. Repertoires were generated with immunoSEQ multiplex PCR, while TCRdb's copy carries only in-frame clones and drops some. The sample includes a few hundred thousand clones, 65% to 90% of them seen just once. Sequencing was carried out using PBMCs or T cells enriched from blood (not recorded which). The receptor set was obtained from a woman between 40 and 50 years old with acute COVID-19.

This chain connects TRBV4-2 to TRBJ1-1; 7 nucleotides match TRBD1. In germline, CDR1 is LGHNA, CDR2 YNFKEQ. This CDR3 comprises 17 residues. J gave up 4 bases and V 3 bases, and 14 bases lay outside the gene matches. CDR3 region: CASSHPDRDSRGTEAFF. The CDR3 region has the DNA TGTGCCAGCAGCCATCCTGACAGGGATTCGCGGGGCACTGAAGCTTTCTTT.

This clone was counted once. The DNA of the CDR3 is TGTGCCAGCAGTTACGGACTGCCGATCTACGAGCAGTACTTC. Translation gives CASSYGLPIYEQYF. The rearrangement links TRBV6-6 to TRBJ2-7; a possible D gene is TRBD2 (5 bases). The CDR3 is 14 residues long. Between the trimmed V and J ends, which lost 2 bases and 3 bases, there was a span of 11 bases. Germline V gives CDR1 MNHNY, CDR2 SVGAGI (reference sequence).

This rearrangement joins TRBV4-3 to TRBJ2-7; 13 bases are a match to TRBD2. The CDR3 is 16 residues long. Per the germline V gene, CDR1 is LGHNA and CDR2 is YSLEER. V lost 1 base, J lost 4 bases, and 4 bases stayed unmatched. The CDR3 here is CASSQVWTSGSYEQYF. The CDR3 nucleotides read TGCGCCAGCAGCCAAGTCTGGACTAGCGGGAGTTACGAGCAGTACTTC.

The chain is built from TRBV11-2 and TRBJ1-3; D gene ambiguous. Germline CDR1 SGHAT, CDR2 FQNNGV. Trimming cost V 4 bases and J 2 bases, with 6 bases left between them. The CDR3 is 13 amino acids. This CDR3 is CASSSSPGNTIYF. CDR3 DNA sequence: TGTGCCAGCAGCTCAAGCCCTGGAAACACCATATATTTT. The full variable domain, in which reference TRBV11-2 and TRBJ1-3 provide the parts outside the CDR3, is EAGVAQSPRYKIIEKRQSVAFWCNPISGHATLYWYQQILGQGPKLLIQFQNNGVVDDSQLPKDRFSAERLKGVDSTLKIQPAKLEDSAVYLCASSSSPGNTIYFGEGSWLTVV.

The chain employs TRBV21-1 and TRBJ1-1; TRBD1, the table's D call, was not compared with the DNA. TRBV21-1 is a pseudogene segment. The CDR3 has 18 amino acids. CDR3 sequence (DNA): TGTGCCAGCAGCGAAAAAGGTGGGGACAGGGATCTCCACACTGAAGCTTTCTTT. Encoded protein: CASSEKGGDRDLHTEAFF.

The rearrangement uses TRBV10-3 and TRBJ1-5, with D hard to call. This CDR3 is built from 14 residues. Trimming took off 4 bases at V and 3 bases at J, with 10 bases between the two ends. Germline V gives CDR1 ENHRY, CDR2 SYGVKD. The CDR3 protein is CAISVGGSNQPQHF. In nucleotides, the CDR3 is TGTGCCATCAGTGTCGGAGGTTCCAATCAGCCCCAGCATTTT.

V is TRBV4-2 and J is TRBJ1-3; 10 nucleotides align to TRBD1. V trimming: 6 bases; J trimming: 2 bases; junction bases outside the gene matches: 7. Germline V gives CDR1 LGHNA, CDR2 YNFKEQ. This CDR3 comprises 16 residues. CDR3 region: CASRLTGGEAGNTIYF. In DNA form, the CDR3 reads TGTGCCAGCAGACTGACAGGGGGCGAGGCTGGAAACACCATATATTTT.

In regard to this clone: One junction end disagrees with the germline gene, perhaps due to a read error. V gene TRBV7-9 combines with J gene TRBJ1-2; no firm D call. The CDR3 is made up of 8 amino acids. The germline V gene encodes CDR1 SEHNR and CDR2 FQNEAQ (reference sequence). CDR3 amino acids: CASSPRRF. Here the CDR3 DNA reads TGTGCCAGCAGCCCTAGGCGTTTC.

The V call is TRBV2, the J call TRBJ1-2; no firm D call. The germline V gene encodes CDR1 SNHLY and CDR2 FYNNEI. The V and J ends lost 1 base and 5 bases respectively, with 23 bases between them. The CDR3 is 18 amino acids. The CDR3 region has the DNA TGTGCCAGCAGTGAAGAAGTGTCCAACAGCCGGCTACGGTATGGCTACACCTTC. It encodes CASSEEVSNSRLRYGYTF.

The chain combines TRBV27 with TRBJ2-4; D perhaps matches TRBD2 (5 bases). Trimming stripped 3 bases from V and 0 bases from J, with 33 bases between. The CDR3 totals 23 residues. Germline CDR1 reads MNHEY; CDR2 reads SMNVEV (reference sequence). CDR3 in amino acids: CASSFLIRVGPGFRLLAKNIQYF. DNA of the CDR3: TGTGCCAGCAGTTTTCTAATAAGGGTGGGTCCGGGGTTTAGACTTCTAGCCAAAAACATTCAGTACTTC.

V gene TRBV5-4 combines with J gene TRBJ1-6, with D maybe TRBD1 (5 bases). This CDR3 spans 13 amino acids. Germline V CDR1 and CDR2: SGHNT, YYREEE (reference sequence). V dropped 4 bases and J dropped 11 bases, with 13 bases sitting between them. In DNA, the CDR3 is TGTGCCAGCAGCCTCGACAGTCCGGCACCCCTCCACTTT. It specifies CASSLDSPAPLHF.

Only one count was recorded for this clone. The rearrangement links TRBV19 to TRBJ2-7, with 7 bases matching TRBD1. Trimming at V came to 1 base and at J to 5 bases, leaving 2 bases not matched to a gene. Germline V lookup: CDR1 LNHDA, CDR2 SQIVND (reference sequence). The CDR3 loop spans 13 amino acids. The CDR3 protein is CASSIGGGNEQYF. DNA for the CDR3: TGTGCCAGTAGTATAGGAGGGGGCAACGAGCAGTACTTC.

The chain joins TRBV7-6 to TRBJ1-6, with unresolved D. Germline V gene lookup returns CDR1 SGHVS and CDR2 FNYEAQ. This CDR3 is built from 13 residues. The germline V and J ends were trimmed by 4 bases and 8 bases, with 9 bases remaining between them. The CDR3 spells CASSYLADSPLHF. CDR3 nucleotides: TGTGCCAGCAGCTACCTGGCGGATTCACCCCTCCACTTT.

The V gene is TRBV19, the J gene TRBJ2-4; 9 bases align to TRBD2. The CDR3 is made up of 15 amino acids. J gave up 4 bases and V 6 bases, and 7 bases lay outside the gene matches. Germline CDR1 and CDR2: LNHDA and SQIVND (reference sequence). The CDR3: CASRSGAGGKNIQYF. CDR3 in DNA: TGTGCCAGTAGGAGCGGAGCGGGAGGTAAAAACATTCAGTACTTC.

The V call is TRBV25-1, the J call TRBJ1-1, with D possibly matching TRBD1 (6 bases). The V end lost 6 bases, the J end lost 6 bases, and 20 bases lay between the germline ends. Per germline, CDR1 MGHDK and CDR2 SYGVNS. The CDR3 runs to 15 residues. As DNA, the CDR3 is TGTGCCAGCAGCGAGCGGGGACAAGGCACTCCTGAAGCTTTCTTT. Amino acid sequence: CASSERGQGTPEAFF. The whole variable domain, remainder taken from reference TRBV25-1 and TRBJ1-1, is EADIYQTPRYLVIGTGKKITLECSQTMGHDKMYWYQQDPGMELHLIHYSYGVNSTEKGDLSSESTVSRIRTEHFPLTLESARPSHTSQYLCASSERGQGTPEAFFGQGTRLTVV.